Each of the 31 T cell receptor beta chains below was sequenced from the same sample in a study of blood T cell repertoires in COVID-19. Profiled with immunoSEQ multiplex PCR; TCRdb holds only in-frame clones, not every one. The table lists about 360,000 clones, more than 75% of them singletons. Sequencing was performed on PBMCs or T cells enriched from blood (not recorded which). The receptor set was obtained from a man aged 30 to 45 who had recovered from COVID-19.

V and J are TRBV30 and TRBJ1-2; D remains unclear. Germline V gives CDR1 GTSNPN, CDR2 SVGIG (reference sequence). Trimming took 0 bases from V and 2 from J, leaving 4 bases between them. The CDR3 loop spans 12 amino acids. CDR3 DNA sequence: TGTGCCTGGAGTGTAACAAACTATGGCTACACCTTC. It codes for CAWSVTNYGYTF.

The chain carries TRBV7-6 and TRBJ1-5, with 8 positions matching TRBD1. The V segment lost 5 bases and the J segment 0 bases; nucleotides outside the gene matches: 12. Germline V gives CDR1 SGHVS, CDR2 FNYEAQ. The CDR3 totals 18 residues. The CDR3, as DNA: TGTGCCAGCAGCCTCATGGTAGGGACAGGACCTAGCAATCAGCCCCAGCATTTT. Translated: CASSLMVGTGPSNQPQHF.

The chain combines TRBV11-2 with TRBJ1-2, with unresolved D. Germline CDR1 and CDR2: SGHAT and FQNNGV. Trimming pared 4 bases from V and 3 bases from J, leaving 9 bases between. The CDR3 length is 13 residues. The CDR3 DNA reads TGTGCCAGCAGCTATCCCTCCGACTATGGCTACACCTTC. It specifies CASSYPSDYGYTF.

The V call is TRBV5-1, the J call TRBJ2-3; 10 bases align to TRBD2. After removal of 0 bases from V and 2 bases from J, the junction contained 3 bases not matched to a gene. The germline gives CDR1 SGHRS, CDR2 YFSETQ. This CDR3 is built from 16 residues. CDR3 DNA: TGCGCCAGCAGCTTGGTAGCGGGGGGACCCACAGATACGCAGTATTTT. Translated, it gives CASSLVAGGPTDTQYF.

V and J are TRBV10-3 and TRBJ1-2, with 7 bases fitting TRBD1. The CDR3 spans 17 residues. V gave up 0 bases and J gave up 4 bases; unmatched junction bases: 11. Germline CDR1 is ENHRY and CDR2 is SYGVKD. The DNA of the CDR3 is TGTGCCATCAGTGAGTCTTTGACAGGGAACGAGGGCTATGGCTACACCTTC. This encodes CAISESLTGNEGYGYTF.

This clone occurred once. The gene calls are TRBV24-1 and TRBJ2-3; the D gene is possibly TRBD2 (6 bases). V was trimmed by 2 bases and J by 2 bases, leaving 7 bases between them. Germline CDR1 is KGHDR and CDR2 is SFDVKD. The CDR3 runs 14 residues. The CDR3 coding sequence is TGTGCCACCAGTGATTGGGACTCCACAGATACGCAGTATTTT. This sequence encodes CATSDWDSTDTQYF.

In its sample, this clone was seen a few times. This chain joins TRBV19 and TRBJ1-1; tentative D call: TRBD1 (5 bases). Trimming pared 5 bases from V and 1 base from J, leaving 17 bases between. The CDR3 runs 16 residues. Germline V gene lookup returns CDR1 LNHDA and CDR2 SQIVND (reference sequence). CDR3 sequence: CASSPGTPRANTEAFF. The CDR3, as DNA: TGTGCCAGTAGTCCCGGGACTCCGAGGGCGAACACTGAAGCTTTCTTT.

The gene calls are TRBV7-9 and TRBJ2-1, with D maybe TRBD1 (5 bases). In germline, CDR1 is SEHNR, CDR2 FQNEAQ (reference sequence). This CDR3 comprises 12 residues. V was pared by 6 bases and J by 8 bases, with 11 bases between. CDR3 amino acids: CASSQGLDEQFF. CDR3 nucleotide sequence: TGTGCCAGCAGTCAGGGCTTGGATGAGCAGTTCTTC.

V usage is TRBV7-9 and J usage is TRBJ2-1; TRBD2 matches 13 bases. The germline CDR1 and CDR2 sequences are SEHNR and FQNEAQ (reference sequence). The trim removed 4 bases at V and 8 bases at J, leaving 5 bases unmatched. This CDR3 region has 15 residues. The CDR3 DNA reads as TGTGCCAGCAGCTCGACTAGCGGGGGGCAGGATGAGCAGTTCTTC. Encoded protein: CASSSTSGGQDEQFF.

The chain couples TRBV10-3 to TRBJ1-1, with 7 positions matching TRBD1. This CDR3 is built from 13 residues. Germline assignment: CDR1 ENHRY and CDR2 SYGVKD. V dropped 10 bases and J dropped 3; count of bases not matched to a gene: 8. In DNA, the CDR3 is TGTGCCACGACACAGGGGCGAGACACTGAAGCTTTCTTT. Protein sequence: CATTQGRDTEAFF.

J is TRBJ1-5 and V is TRBV30, with 8 bases fitting TRBD1. Per the germline V gene, CDR1 is GTSNPN and CDR2 is SVGIG (reference sequence). The J segment lost 6 bases and the V segment lost 2 bases, leaving 3 bases of the junction unmatched. This CDR3 region has 13 residues. CDR3 amino acids: CAWSPGGFQPQHF. The CDR3 DNA sequence: TGTGCCTGGAGTCCAGGGGGCTTTCAGCCCCAGCATTTT.

The V gene is TRBV27, the J gene TRBJ1-1, with D perhaps TRBD1 (5 bases). CDR1 and CDR2 from the germline V gene are MNHEY and SMNVEV (reference sequence). The CDR3 totals 15 residues. Trimming removed 4 bases at V and 5 bases at J, with 17 bases between. The CDR3 protein is CASSWTGGGSTEAFF. The CDR3 DNA follows: TGTGCCAGCAGTTGGACCGGGGGAGGGTCAACTGAAGCTTTCTTT.

The chain uses TRBV11-2 and TRBJ2-2; 8 bases match TRBD1. The CDR3 loop spans 16 amino acids. J gave up 4 bases and V 1 base, and 5 bases lay outside the gene matches. Germline CDR1 and CDR2: SGHAT and FQNNGV. The CDR3 nucleotides are TGTGCCAGCAGCTTAGTTGCCCAGGGGGCCACCGGGGAGCTGTTTTTT. This encodes CASSLVAQGATGELFF.

This clone was seen only once. The V gene is TRBV5-1, the J gene TRBJ1-1; D not certain. The CDR3 has 16 amino acids. V was shortened by 0 bases and J by 5 bases, with 17 bases between the two germline ends. In germline, CDR1 is SGHRS, CDR2 YFSETQ. The CDR3 DNA is TGCGCCAGCAGCTTGGGTGGCGGCGAAAGCCAGACTGAAGCTTTCTTT. It is translated as CASSLGGGESQTEAFF.

The V gene is TRBV18, the J gene TRBJ1-1; D is perhaps TRBD1 (6 bases). Looked up from germline, CDR1 is KGHSH and CDR2 is LQKENI. V was cut by 0 bases and J by 1 base, with 12 bases left in between. This CDR3 has 16 amino acids. The CDR3 region is CASSPPSPGENTEAFF. CDR3 sequence (DNA): TGTGCCAGCTCACCACCATCTCCAGGGGAGAACACTGAAGCTTTCTTT.

The chain is built from TRBV28 and TRBJ1-1, with TRBD1 identical over 7 bases. Trimming removed 7 bases from V and 8 bases from J; junction bases left unmatched: 4. The CDR3 runs 11 residues. Per the germline V gene, CDR1 is MDHEN and CDR2 is SYDVKM. The CDR3 nucleotides are TGTGCCAGCACCTCAGGGGGGGAAGCTTTCTTT. This codes for CASTSGGEAFF.

This rearrangement joins TRBV7-9 to TRBJ2-3, with 14 bases aligning to TRBD2. Germline V CDR1 and CDR2: SEHNR, FQNEAQ (reference sequence). The CDR3 length is 16 residues. Trimming cost V 5 bases and J 6 bases; bases outside gene matches: 7. The CDR3 here is CASSVRLAGGQDTQYF. CDR3 in DNA: TGTGCCAGCAGCGTACGACTAGCGGGGGGGCAGGATACGCAGTATTTT.

The genes are TRBV11-2 and TRBJ2-3, with TRBD2 matching over 11 bases. The V segment lost 6 bases and the J segment 5 bases; nucleotides outside the gene matches: 7. The germline gives CDR1 SGHAT, CDR2 FQNNGV. This CDR3 comprises 15 residues. The CDR3 loop reads CASRPLAGEIDTQYF. The DNA of the CDR3 is TGTGCCAGCAGACCACTAGCGGGGGAAATAGATACGCAGTATTTT.

The chain has TRBV10-3 and TRBJ1-2; D is unclear. CDR1 is ENHRY and CDR2 is SYGVKD in the germline V gene. The length of the CDR3 is 11 residues. Trimming took 10 bases from V and 5 from J, leaving 11 bases between them. The CDR3: CATAAGYGYTF. CDR3 bases: TGTGCCACCGCCGCGGGTTATGGCTACACCTTC.

The chain links TRBV5-1 to TRBJ2-7; 11 nucleotides agree with TRBD2. V was clipped by 4 bases and J by 0 bases; unmatched bases: 3. CDR3 size: 15 residues. Germline V gives CDR1 SGHRS, CDR2 YFSETQ. The CDR3 DNA follows: TGCGCCAGCAGCCGACTAGCGGGGAGCTCCTACGAGCAGTACTTC. It encodes CASSRLAGSSYEQYF.

The chain uses TRBV27 and TRBJ2-7; TRBD1 agrees at 8 bases. J was trimmed by 0 bases and V by 3 bases; bases with no gene match: 4. Germline V lookup: CDR1 MNHEY, CDR2 SMNVEV (reference sequence). This CDR3 is built from 15 residues. CDR3 loop: CASSFRQGISYEQYF. The CDR3 bases are TGTGCCAGCAGTTTTAGACAGGGGATCTCCTACGAGCAGTACTTC.

This clone was observed a single time. The rearrangement joins TRBV2 to TRBJ1-2; maybe TRBD1 (5 bases). Between the trimmed V and J ends, which lost 3 bases and 5 bases, there was a span of 7 bases. Germline V lookup: CDR1 SNHLY, CDR2 FYNNEI. This CDR3 comprises 12 residues. CDR3 DNA sequence: TGTGCCAGCAGTGACGGGGGTTATGGCTACACCTTC. Residues: CASSDGGYGYTF. The whole variable domain, remainder taken from reference TRBV2 and TRBJ1-2, is EPEVTQTPSHQVTQMGQEVILRCVPISNHLYFYWYRQILGQKVEFLVSFYNNEISEKSEIFDDQFSVERPDGSNFTLKIRSTKLEDSAMYFCASSDGGYGYTFGSGTRLTVV.

In its sample, this clone was seen once. This chain connects TRBV30 to TRBJ1-2; 8 nucleotides agree with TRBD1. This CDR3 has 13 amino acids. Trimming took 0 bases from V and 7 from J; bases not matched to a gene: 4. Per the germline V gene, CDR1 is GTSNPN and CDR2 is SVGIG (reference sequence). The CDR3 bases are TGTGCCTGGAGTGTCCAGGGGGCAATTGGCTACACCTTC. Translating gives CAWSVQGAIGYTF.

V gene TRBV19 combines with J gene TRBJ1-4; D might be TRBD1 (5 bases). From germline, CDR1 is LNHDA and CDR2 SQIVND (reference sequence). The CDR3 runs 15 residues. Trimming stripped 7 bases from V and 6 bases from J, with 18 bases between. The DNA for the CDR3 is TGTGCCAGTACCACCACCGGGGGATTTTATGAAAAACTGTTTTTT. Its translation: CASTTTGGFYEKLFF.

The chain is built from TRBV27 and TRBJ2-2; the D gene is possibly TRBD1 (5 bases). This CDR3 has 14 amino acids. Germline lookup yields CDR1 MNHEY and CDR2 SMNVEV (reference sequence). Trimming removed 6 bases from V and 4 bases from J, with 12 bases in between. In DNA form, the CDR3 reads TGTGCCAGCAGAATTGACAGCCTCACCGGGGAGCTGTTTTTT. It yields the protein CASRIDSLTGELFF.

For the CDR3, the DNA is TGTGCCAGCAGCTTGCGGGACAGCTTGAACACTGAAGCTTTCTTT. This translates into CASSLRDSLNTEAFF. J is TRBJ1-1 and V is TRBV5-6; 7 bases map to TRBD1. The CDR3 consists of 15 residues. The J segment lost 0 bases and the V segment lost 1 base, leaving 3 bases of the junction unmatched. CDR1 SGHDT and CDR2 YYEEEE come from the germline V gene.

This rearrangement joins TRBV27 to TRBJ1-4, with D tentatively TRBD1 (6 bases). V lost 7 bases to trimming and J lost 5 bases, with 17 bases between them. The CDR3 spans 15 residues. Per germline, CDR1 MNHEY and CDR2 SMNVEV (reference sequence). This chain's CDR3 is CASNTGGRGNEKLFF. In nucleotides, the CDR3 is TGTGCCAGCAACACCGGGGGGCGGGGAAATGAAAAACTGTTTTTT.

This chain connects TRBV7-2 to TRBJ1-6, with D uncertain. V was shortened by 3 bases and J by 5 bases, with 8 bases between the two germline ends. The CDR3 is 14 residues long. CDR1 and CDR2 (germline): SGHTA, FQGNSA. The CDR3: CASSLHQNNSPLHF. The CDR3 nucleotides are TGTGCCAGCAGCTTGCATCAGAATAATTCACCCCTCCACTTT.

This clone was seen once. V gene TRBV5-5 combines with J gene TRBJ1-6, with unresolved D. The CDR3 totals 15 residues. The germline V and J ends were trimmed by 0 bases and 10 bases, with 14 bases remaining between them. Germline assignment: CDR1 SGHKS and CDR2 YYEKEE (reference sequence). CDR3 sequence reads: CASSLVNEAGSPLHF. The CDR3 DNA follows: TGTGCCAGCAGCTTGGTTAACGAGGCTGGATCACCCCTCCACTTT.

This chain links TRBV5-1 with TRBJ1-4, with a weak D call TRBD1 (5 bases). The germline gives CDR1 SGHRS, CDR2 YFSETQ. V lost 2 bases and J 0 bases, leaving 11 bases between the germline ends. This CDR3 spans 16 amino acids. The CDR3: CASSFQTVATNEKLFF. The DNA for the CDR3 is TGCGCCAGCAGCTTCCAGACAGTTGCAACTAATGAAAAACTGTTTTTT. The full variable domain, completed using reference TRBV5-1 and TRBJ1-4, is KAGVTQTPRYLIKTRGQQVTLSCSPISGHRSVSWYQQTPGQGLQFLFEYFSETQRNKGNFPGRFSGRQFSNSRSEMNVSTLELGDSALYLCASSFQTVATNEKLFFGSGTQLSVL.

The chain combines TRBV7-2 with TRBJ1-1; no definite D call. CDR3 size: 12 residues. V lost 3 bases to trimming and J lost 4 bases, with 6 bases between them. Per germline, CDR1 SGHTA and CDR2 FQGNSA. The CDR3 DNA sequence: TGTGCCAGCAGCTTTTCTCCCACTGAAGCTTTCTTT. Its translation is CASSFSPTEAFF.